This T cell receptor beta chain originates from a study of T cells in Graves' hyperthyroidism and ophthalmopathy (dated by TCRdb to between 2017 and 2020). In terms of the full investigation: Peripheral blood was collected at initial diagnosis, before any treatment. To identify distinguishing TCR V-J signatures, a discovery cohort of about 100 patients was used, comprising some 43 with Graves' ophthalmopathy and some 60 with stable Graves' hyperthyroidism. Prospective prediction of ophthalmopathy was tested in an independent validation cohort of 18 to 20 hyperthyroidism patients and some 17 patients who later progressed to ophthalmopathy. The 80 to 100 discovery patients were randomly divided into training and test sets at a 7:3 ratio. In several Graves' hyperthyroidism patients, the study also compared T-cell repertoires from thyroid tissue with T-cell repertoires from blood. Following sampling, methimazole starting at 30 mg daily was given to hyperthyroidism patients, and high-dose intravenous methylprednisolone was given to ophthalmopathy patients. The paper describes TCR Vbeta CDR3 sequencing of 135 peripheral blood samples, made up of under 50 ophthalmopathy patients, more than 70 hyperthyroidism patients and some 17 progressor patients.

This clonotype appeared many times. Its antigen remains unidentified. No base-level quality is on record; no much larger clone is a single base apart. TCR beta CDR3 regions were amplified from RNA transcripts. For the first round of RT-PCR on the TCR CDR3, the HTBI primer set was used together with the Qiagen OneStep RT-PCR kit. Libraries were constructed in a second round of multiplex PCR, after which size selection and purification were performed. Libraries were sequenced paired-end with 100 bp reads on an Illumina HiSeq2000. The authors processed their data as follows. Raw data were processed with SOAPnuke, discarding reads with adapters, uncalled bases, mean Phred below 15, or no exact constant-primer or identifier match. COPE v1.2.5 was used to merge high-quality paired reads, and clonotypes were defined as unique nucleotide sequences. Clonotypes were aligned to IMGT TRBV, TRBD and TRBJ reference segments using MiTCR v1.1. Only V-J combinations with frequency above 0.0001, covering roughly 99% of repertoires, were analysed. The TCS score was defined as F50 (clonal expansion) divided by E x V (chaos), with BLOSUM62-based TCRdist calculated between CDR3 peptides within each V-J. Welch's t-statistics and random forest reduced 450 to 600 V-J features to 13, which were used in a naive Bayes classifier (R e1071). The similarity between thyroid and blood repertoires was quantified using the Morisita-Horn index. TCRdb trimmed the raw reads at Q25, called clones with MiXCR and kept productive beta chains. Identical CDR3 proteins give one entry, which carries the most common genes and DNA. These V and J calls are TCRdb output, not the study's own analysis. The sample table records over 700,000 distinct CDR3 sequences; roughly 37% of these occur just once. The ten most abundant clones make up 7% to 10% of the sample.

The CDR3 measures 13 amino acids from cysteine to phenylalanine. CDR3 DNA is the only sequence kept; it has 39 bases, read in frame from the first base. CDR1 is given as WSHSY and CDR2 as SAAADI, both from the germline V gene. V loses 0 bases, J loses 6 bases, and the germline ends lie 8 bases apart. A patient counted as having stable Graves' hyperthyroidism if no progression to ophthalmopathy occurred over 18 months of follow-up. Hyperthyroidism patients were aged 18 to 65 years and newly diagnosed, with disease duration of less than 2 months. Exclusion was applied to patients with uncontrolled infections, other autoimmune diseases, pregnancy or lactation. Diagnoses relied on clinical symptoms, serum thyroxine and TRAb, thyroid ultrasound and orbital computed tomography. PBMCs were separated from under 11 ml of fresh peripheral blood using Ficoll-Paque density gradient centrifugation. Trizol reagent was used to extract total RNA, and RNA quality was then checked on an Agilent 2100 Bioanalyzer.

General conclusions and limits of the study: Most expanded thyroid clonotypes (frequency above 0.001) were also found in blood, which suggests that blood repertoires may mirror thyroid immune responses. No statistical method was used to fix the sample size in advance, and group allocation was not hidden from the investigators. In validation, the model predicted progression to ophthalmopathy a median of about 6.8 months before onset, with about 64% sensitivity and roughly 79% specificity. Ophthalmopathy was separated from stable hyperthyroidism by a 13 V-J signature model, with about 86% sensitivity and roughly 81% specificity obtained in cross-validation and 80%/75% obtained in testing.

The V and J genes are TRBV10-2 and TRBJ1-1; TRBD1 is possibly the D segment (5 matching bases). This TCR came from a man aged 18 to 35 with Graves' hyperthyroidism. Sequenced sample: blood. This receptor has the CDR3 CASSESRGAEAFF. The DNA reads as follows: TGCGCCAGCAGTGAGTCGAGGGGTGCTGAAGCTTTCTTT.